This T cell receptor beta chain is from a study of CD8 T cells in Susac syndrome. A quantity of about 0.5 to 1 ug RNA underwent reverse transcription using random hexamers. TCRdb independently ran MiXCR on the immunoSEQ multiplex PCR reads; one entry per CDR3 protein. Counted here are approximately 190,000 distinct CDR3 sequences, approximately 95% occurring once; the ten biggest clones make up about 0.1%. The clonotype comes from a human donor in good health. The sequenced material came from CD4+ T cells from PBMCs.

The CDR3 protein is CASSLRQADYNEQFF. The CDR3, as DNA: TGTGCCAGCAGCTTGAGGCAGGCCGACTACAATGAGCAGTTCTTC. The rearrangement joins TRBV5-4 to TRBJ2-1; D is ambiguous. Trimming cost V 1 base and J 3 bases, with 11 bases left between them. The CDR3 runs to 15 residues. Germline V gene sequence: CDR1 SGHNT, CDR2 YYREEE (reference sequence). Using reference TRBV5-4 and TRBJ2-1 for the parts outside the CDR3, the full variable domain is ETGVTQSPTHLIKTRGQQVTLRCSSQSGHNTVSWYQQALGQGPQFIFQYYREEENGRGNFPPRFSGLQFPNYSSELNVNALELDDSALYLCASSLRQADYNEQFFGPGTRLTVL.